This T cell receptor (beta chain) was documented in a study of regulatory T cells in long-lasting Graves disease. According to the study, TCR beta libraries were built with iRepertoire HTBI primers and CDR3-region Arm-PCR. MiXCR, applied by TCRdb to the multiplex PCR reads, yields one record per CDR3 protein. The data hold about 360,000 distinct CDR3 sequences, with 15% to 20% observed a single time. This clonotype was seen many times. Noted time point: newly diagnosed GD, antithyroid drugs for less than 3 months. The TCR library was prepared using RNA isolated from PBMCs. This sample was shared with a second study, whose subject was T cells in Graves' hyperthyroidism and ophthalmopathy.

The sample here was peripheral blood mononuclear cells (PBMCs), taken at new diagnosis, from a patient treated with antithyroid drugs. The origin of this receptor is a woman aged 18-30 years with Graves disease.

CDR3 sequence: CASSTGTVLNEQFF. In DNA, the CDR3 is TGCGCCAGCAGTACAGGGACAGTATTGAATGAGCAGTTCTTC. The chain is built from TRBV10-1 and TRBJ2-1; 7 nucleotides align to TRBD1. CDR1 and CDR2 from the germline V gene are WNHNN and SYGVQD (reference sequence). V lost 5 bases, J lost 7 bases, and 8 bases stayed unmatched. There are 14 residues in the CDR3.